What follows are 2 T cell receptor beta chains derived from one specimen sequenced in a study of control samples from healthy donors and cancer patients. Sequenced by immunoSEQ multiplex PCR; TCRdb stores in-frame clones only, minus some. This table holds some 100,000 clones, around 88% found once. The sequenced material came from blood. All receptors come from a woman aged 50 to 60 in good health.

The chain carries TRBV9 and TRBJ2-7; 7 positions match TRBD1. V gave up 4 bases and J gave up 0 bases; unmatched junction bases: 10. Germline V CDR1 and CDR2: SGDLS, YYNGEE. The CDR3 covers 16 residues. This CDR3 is CASSRTGGGSSYEQYF. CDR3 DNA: TGTGCCAGCAGCCGGACAGGTGGGGGTTCCTCCTACGAGCAGTACTTC. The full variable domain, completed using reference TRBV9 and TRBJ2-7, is DSGVTQTPKHLITATGQRVTLRCSPRSGDLSVYWYQQSLDQGLQFLIQYYNGEERAKGNILERFSAQQFPDLHSELNLSSLELGDSALYFCASSRTGGGSSYEQYFGPGTRLTVT.

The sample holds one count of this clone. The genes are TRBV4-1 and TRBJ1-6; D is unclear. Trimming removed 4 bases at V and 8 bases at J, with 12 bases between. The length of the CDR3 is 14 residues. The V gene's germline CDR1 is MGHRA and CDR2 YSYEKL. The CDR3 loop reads CASSRVRRDSPLHF. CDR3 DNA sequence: TGCGCCAGCAGCCGGGTTAGGAGGGATTCACCCCTCCACTTT.